These T cell receptor beta chains were read from a single sample in a study of T cell responses to AZD1222 COVID-19 vaccine. Clones were sequenced by immunoSEQ multiplex PCR, and TCRdb holds only the in-frame ones, with some missing. This table holds approximately 100,000 clones, roughly 90% found once. The sequenced sample was peripheral blood, obtained on day 0 of AZD1222 vaccination. The receptors stem from an adult in good health. Each CDR3 is given with its conserved first and last residue. D genes are given only for firm matches. Clone size is stated in some rows and not others, as once, few, many or a class when expanded.

-	TRBV20-1	TRBJ1-1	-	CSATRGTEAFF	TGCAGTGCTACCAGGGGCACTGAAGCTTTCTTT
-	TRBV9	TRBJ1-3	-	CASSPRMEAGNTIYF	TGTGCCAGCAGCCCTCGCATGGAAGCGGGAAACACCATATATTTT
-	TRBV25-1	TRBJ2-5	-	CASSEGGDSQETQYF	TGTGCCAGCAGTGAAGGTGGGGACTCCCAAGAGACCCAGTACTTC
-	TRBV29-1	TRBJ1-1	-	CSGDSSNTEAFF	TGCAGCGGTGACTCTTCGAACACTGAAGCTTTCTTT
-	TRBV24-1	TRBJ2-5	few	CATSDGASRGTQYF	TGTGCCACCAGTGATGGGGCTTCTAGGGGGACCCAGTACTTC
TRBD1	TRBV27	TRBJ1-5	-	CASSPGDRGFWGNQPQHF	TGTGCCAGCAGTCCCGGGGACAGGGGATTCTGGGGCAATCAGCCCCAGCATTTT
-	TRBV5-1	TRBJ2-5	-	CASSGSPGPGAQYF	TGCGCCAGCAGCGGCAGCCCGGGACCCGGGGCCCAGTACTTC
-	TRBV7-9	TRBJ2-6	-	CASSSLLLGPAGANVLTF	TGTGCCAGCAGCTCCCTGTTGCTGGGACCCGCTGGGGCCAACGTCCTGACTTTC
-	TRBV10-2	TRBJ1-6	few	CASDAEVGSPLHF	TGCGCCAGCGACGCGGAGGTGGGTTCACCCCTCCACTTT
-	TRBV5-1	TRBJ2-7	-	CASSSRVTGEQYF	TGCGCCAGCAGCTCTCGAGTGACGGGGGAGCAGTACTTC
-	TRBV2	TRBJ2-1	-	CASNRVGASYNEQFF	TGTGCCAGCAACAGAGTGGGGGCCTCCTACAATGAGCAGTTCTTC
TRBD2	TRBV4-1	TRBJ2-5	-	CASSSTSGGFGETQYF	TGCGCCAGCAGCTCGACTAGCGGGGGGTTCGGAGAGACCCAGTACTTC
-	TRBV6-5	TRBJ1-5	-	CATRDFRSNQPQHF	TGTGCCACCAGGGATTTCCGGAGCAATCAGCCCCAGCATTTT
-	TRBV9	TRBJ2-3	-	CASSAPGAQVTQYF	TGTGCCAGCAGCGCCCCCGGGGCCCAGGTTACGCAGTATTTT
TRBD1	TRBV6-2/TRBV6-3	TRBJ1-3	-	CASSQTSTGIGNTIYF	TGTGCCAGCAGCCAAACCTCGACAGGGATCGGAAACACCATATATTTT
-	TRBV6-6	TRBJ2-7	once	CASSFRLMDEQYF	TGTGCCAGCAGTTTTAGGCTGATGGACGAGCAGTACTTC
TRBD1	TRBV10-1	TRBJ1-1	-	CASSPSGGTEAFF	TGCGCCAGCAGTCCGTCAGGGGGAACTGAAGCTTTCTTT
TRBD2	TRBV6-5	TRBJ2-5	-	CASGRGGLVQETQYF	TGTGCCAGCGGACGGGGGGGCCTGGTCCAAGAGACCCAGTACTTC
-	TRBV9	TRBJ2-6	-	CASSVGTAPGANVLTF	TGTGCCAGCAGCGTAGGGACAGCCCCTGGGGCCAACGTCCTGACTTTC
TRBD1	TRBV7-3	TRBJ2-1	-	CASSLDRGRREQFF	TGTGCCAGCAGCTTGGACAGGGGGCGTAGGGAGCAGTTCTTC
-	TRBV19	TRBJ2-3	-	CASSADNSDTQYF	TGTGCCAGTAGTGCTGATAACTCAGATACGCAGTATTTT
-	TRBV5-6	TRBJ1-1	-	CASSLMYRPNTEAFF	TGTGCCAGCAGCTTGATGTACCGACCGAACACTGAAGCTTTCTTT
-	TRBV5-1	TRBJ1-4	-	CASSLDVGRSGNEKLFF	TGCGCCAGCAGCTTGGATGTCGGCAGGTCAGGGAATGAAAAACTGTTTTTT
-	TRBV5-1	TRBJ2-7	-	CASSLAGQRIDEQYF	TGCGCCAGCAGCTTGGCCGGACAACGTATTGACGAGCAGTACTTC
-	TRBV18	TRBJ2-1	-	CASSPPNANSLGNEQFF	TGTGCCAGCTCACCCCCAAACGCCAATAGCCTAGGGAATGAGCAGTTCTTC
-	TRBV7-9	TRBJ2-7	-	CASSSGHSYEQYF	TGTGCCAGCAGCTCGGGACACAGCTACGAGCAGTACTTC
-	TRBV15	TRBJ1-2	-	CATSSSPSDSYYGYTF	TGTGCCACCAGCTCTTCCCCAAGCGACAGCTACTATGGCTACACCTTC
TRBD2	TRBV10-3	TRBJ2-1	once	CAISAGGDNEQFF	TGTGCCATCAGCGCGGGGGGAGACAATGAGCAGTTCTTC
-	TRBV27	TRBJ2-7	once	CASSLQGPPPYEQYF	TGTGCCAGCAGTTTACAAGGGCCTCCTCCCTACGAGCAGTACTTC
-	TRBV12-3/TRBV12-4	TRBJ1-1	-	CASRRQVGTEAFF	TGTGCCAGCAGACGACAGGTCGGGACTGAAGCTTTCTTT
-	TRBV6-5	TRBJ2-3	few	CASREGWATDTQYF	TGTGCCAGTAGAGAGGGATGGGCCACAGATACGCAGTATTTT
TRBD1	TRBV7-2	TRBJ2-5	-	CASSSDRQETQYF	TGTGCCAGCAGCTCGGACAGGCAAGAGACCCAGTACTTC